This T cell receptor (beta chain) originates from a study of CD8+CD57+ T cells in acquired aplastic anemia. Study overall: DNA recovered from sorted CD4+ and CD8+ cells had a mean of about 3 ug. Broader study findings: Controls and patients did not differ significantly in CD8+ Simpson's diversity.

For CDR3 and TCR beta VDJ profiling, genomic DNA was the template used. TCRdb passed the reads through MiXCR, listing each CDR3 protein once. The repertoire holds about 150,000 distinct CDR3 sequences, with about 50% as singletons. The germline CDR1 and CDR2 sequences are ENHRY and SYGVKD. This CDR3 is built from 14 residues. Details on this clonotype: Its antigen is undetermined. It may be a read error: a sequence one base away is much more abundant.

Sequencing involved patients with CD8+CD57+ cell expansion previously shown by flow cytometry. Sequencing was carried out using sorted CD4+, CD8+, or CD8+CD57+ T cells (not recorded which) from PBMCs. The chain has TRBV10-3 and TRBJ1-3, with no clear D. The source is a human donor with aplastic anemia. CDR3 nucleotide sequence: TGTGCCAGCAGTGAAGTAAACTCTGGAGACACCATATATTTT. This sequence encodes CASSEVNSGDTIYF.